Each of the 16 T cell receptor beta chains below was sequenced from the same sample in a study of CD8 T cells in Susac syndrome. Reverse transcription of about 0.45 to 1 ug RNA was performed with random hexamers. TCRdb re-derived calls from the immunoSEQ multiplex PCR reads in MiXCR, one entry per CDR3 protein. The data contain 150,000 to 190,000 distinct CDR3 sequences, about 95% of them singletons. The specimen was CD4+ T cells from PBMCs. All receptors derive from a human donor with Susac syndrome.

The chain employs TRBV3-1 and TRBJ2-3; 8 bases agree with TRBD2. V shed 5 bases and J 1 base; nucleotides not matched to a gene: 11. The CDR3 runs 17 residues. Germline values: CDR1 LGHDT, CDR2 YNNKEL (reference sequence). The CDR3 here is CASSYSGTSAGTDTQYF. DNA of the CDR3: TGTGCCAGCAGCTATTCCGGGACTAGTGCCGGCACAGATACGCAGTATTTT.

The chain has TRBV3-1 and TRBJ2-2; D not certain. Trimming removed 5 bases at V and 6 bases at J, with 10 bases between. This CDR3 region has 13 residues. Looked up from germline, CDR1 is LGHDT and CDR2 is YNNKEL (reference sequence). The CDR3 is CASSLDNSGELFF. The CDR3 DNA reads TGTGCCAGCAGCTTGGATAATTCCGGGGAGCTGTTTTTT.

The gene calls are TRBV29-1 and TRBJ2-4, with 7 positions matching TRBD1. This CDR3 is 12 amino acids long. CDR1 is SQVTM, CDR2 ANQGSEA, per germline. V gave up 7 bases and J gave up 2 bases; unmatched junction bases: 2. The CDR3 loop reads CSGRGTKNIQYF. The CDR3 bases are TGCAGCGGCAGGGGGACCAAAAACATTCAGTACTTC. The full variable domain, in which reference TRBV29-1 and TRBJ2-4 provide the parts outside the CDR3, is SAVISQKPSRDICQRGTSLTIQCQVDSQVTMMFWYRQQPGQSLTLIATANQGSEATYESGFVIDKFPISRPNLTFSTLTVSNMSPEDSSIYLCSGRGTKNIQYFGAGTRLSVL.

V and J are TRBV29-1 and TRBJ2-7; D remains unclear. Germline V lookup: CDR1 SQVTM, CDR2 ANQGSEA. The V gene lost 6 bases and the J gene lost 0 bases, with 15 bases spanning the gap. The length of the CDR3 is 14 residues. CDR3 sequence (DNA): TGCAGCGTGGCCTCCCTGGCAGGCTCCTACGAGCAGTACTTC. It translates to CSVASLAGSYEQYF.

The chain has TRBV15 and TRBJ2-3; D may be TRBD1 (6 bases). Germline V gene sequence: CDR1 LNHNV, CDR2 YYDKDF (reference sequence). V was pared by 6 bases and J by 6 bases, with 16 bases between. The CDR3 contains 14 residues. CDR3 nucleotide sequence: TGTGCCACCAGGAGGAACAGGGCGAGGGATACGCAGTATTTT. The encoded protein is CATRRNRARDTQYF.

The genes are TRBV20-1 and TRBJ2-5; 9 bases fit TRBD2. The trim removed 2 bases at V and 6 bases at J, leaving 10 bases unmatched. The CDR3 runs 15 residues. CDR1 is DFQATT and CDR2 is SNEGSKA in the germline V gene (reference sequence). CDR3 sequence (DNA): TGCAGTGCTAGACGTCGCGGGGGGGCTCTGAAGACCCAGTACTTC. This encodes CSARRRGGALKTQYF.

The V call is TRBV15, the J call TRBJ2-7; 8 nucleotides agree with TRBD2. There are 15 residues in the CDR3. CDR1 and CDR2 (germline): LNHNV, YYDKDF (reference sequence). J was trimmed by 2 bases and V by 5 bases; bases with no gene match: 8. The CDR3 region is CATSGRLASTYEQYF. The CDR3 region has the DNA TGTGCCACCAGCGGTAGACTAGCGAGCACCTACGAGCAGTACTTC. The full variable domain, with the rest looked up from reference TRBV15 and TRBJ2-7, is DAMVIQNPRYQVTQFGKPVTLSCSQTLNHNVMYWYQQKSSQAPKLLFHYYDKDFNNEADTPDNFQSRRPNTSFCFLDIRSPGLGDTAMYLCATSGRLASTYEQYFGPGTRLTVT.

The chain joins TRBV23-1 to TRBJ2-2; D gene uncertain. TRBV23-1 is identified as an open reading frame with a role that is uncertain. This CDR3 has 13 residues. V was pared by 4 bases and J by 5 bases, with 8 bases between. CDR3 in amino acids: CASSLIRTGELFF. The CDR3 DNA reads as TGCGCCAGCAGTCTTATCCGTACCGGGGAGCTGTTTTTT.

The chain uses TRBV19 and TRBJ2-6; maybe TRBD1 (6 bases). This CDR3 is 15 amino acids long. V dropped 5 bases and J dropped 1 base, with 9 bases sitting between them. CDR1 is LNHDA, CDR2 SQIVND, per germline (reference sequence). The CDR3 sequence is CASSFDRSGANVLTF. The CDR3 coding sequence is TGTGCCAGTAGTTTTGACAGGTCTGGGGCCAACGTCCTGACTTTC.

The chain recombines TRBV6-5 with TRBJ2-5; TRBD1 is a possible D gene (5 bases). This CDR3 spans 14 amino acids. Trimming cost V 8 bases and J 7 bases, with 20 bases left between them. The germline V gene has CDR1 MNHEY and CDR2 SVGAGI. The CDR3 DNA sequence: TGTGCCAGCCAAGGACGGACACTCCCCGGGACCCAGTACTTC. This sequence encodes CASQGRTLPGTQYF.

The rearrangement links TRBV3-1 to TRBJ1-2, with TRBD1 identical over 7 bases. Losses at the gene ends were 4 bases for V and 4 bases for J; bases not matched to a gene: 3. There are 13 residues in the CDR3. Germline V lookup: CDR1 LGHDT, CDR2 YNNKEL (reference sequence). Here the CDR3 reads CASSRDRLYGYTF. The CDR3 DNA follows: TGTGCCAGCAGCCGGGACAGACTCTATGGCTACACCTTC.

The gene calls are TRBV9 and TRBJ2-7, with 8 nucleotides matching TRBD1. The CDR3 consists of 17 residues. Germline CDR1 is SGDLS and CDR2 is YYNGEE. V shed 3 bases, J shed 5 bases, and the junction held 16 bases outside the gene matches. CDR3 sequence: CASSGARTGSTGHEQYF. In DNA form, the CDR3 reads TGTGCCAGCAGCGGCGCCCGGACAGGGTCTACCGGCCACGAGCAGTACTTC.

V is TRBV5-6 and J is TRBJ2-1, with D perhaps matching TRBD2 (5 bases). The CDR3 contains 12 residues. The germline CDR1 and CDR2 sequences are SGHDT and YYEEEE. Deletions cut 4 bases from V and 9 bases from J, with 11 bases between. The CDR3 region is CASSPLAAEQFF. The DNA for the CDR3 is TGTGCCAGCAGCCCCCTAGCTGCTGAGCAGTTCTTC.

The chain has TRBV5-6 and TRBJ1-2, with D unresolved. Germline V CDR1 and CDR2: SGHDT, YYEEEE. The CDR3 has 12 amino acids. The germline V and J ends were trimmed by 0 bases and 8 bases, with 8 bases remaining between them. The CDR3 DNA reads TGTGCCAGCAGCTTGGATTCTGGAGGCTACACCTTC. Protein sequence: CASSLDSGGYTF. Supplemented by reference TRBV5-6 and TRBJ1-2, the full variable domain reads DAGVTQSPTHLIKTRGQQVTLRCSPKSGHDTVSWYQQALGQGPQFIFQYYEEEERQRGNFPDRFSGHQFPNYSSELNVNALLLGDSALYLCASSLDSGGYTFGSGTRLTVV.

The V call is TRBV5-1, the J call TRBJ1-2; D gene ambiguous. The CDR3 sequence is 14 residues long. CDR1 SGHRS and CDR2 YFSETQ come from the germline V gene. Trimming took off 4 bases at V and 5 bases at J, with 15 bases between the two ends. CDR3 nucleotide sequence: TGCGCCAGCAGCCTCGGAGGCTCCGGATATGGCTACACCTTC. This translates into CASSLGGSGYGYTF.

This chain uses TRBV5-6 with TRBJ2-2; TRBD1 agrees at 12 bases. The CDR3 runs 16 residues. CDR1 SGHDT and CDR2 YYEEEE come from the germline V gene. J was trimmed by 7 bases and V by 4 bases; bases with no gene match: 8. In nucleotides, the CDR3 is TGTGCCAGCAGCCCTAGGGACAGGGGGCGTTTCGGGGAGCTGTTTTTT. It translates to CASSPRDRGRFGELFF. The full variable domain, completed using reference TRBV5-6 and TRBJ2-2, is DAGVTQSPTHLIKTRGQQVTLRCSPKSGHDTVSWYQQALGQGPQFIFQYYEEEERQRGNFPDRFSGHQFPNYSSELNVNALLLGDSALYLCASSPRDRGRFGELFFGEGSRLTVL.